The clone carrying this T cell receptor beta chain was counted many times. Its specificity is unknown. General study results and limits: In terms of TCR gene usage, tumor memory CD4+ T cells clustered together with blood and lymph node memory CD4+ cells, as well as with lymph node naive CD4+ cells. Tumor-infiltrating Treg TCR alpha and beta sequences overlapped most with tumor naive CD4+ T cells, then blood naive.

There are 21 residues in the CDR3. Trimming took 4 bases from V and 2 from J; bases not matched to a gene: 22. CDR1 SGHTA and CDR2 FQGNSA come from the germline V gene. Tregs were sorted as CD4+CD25+CD127-/low cells. Full-length variable regions came from constant-region reverse primers plus semi-nested Nested Universal Primer A PCR. TCRdb reprocessed the 5' RACE reads via MiXCR and lists one record per CDR3 protein. This sample has over 45,000 distinct CDR3 sequences; roughly 28% occur once, and the top ten carry less than 2.5%. This clonotype originated in a female donor with breast cancer. The chain uses TRBV7-2 and TRBJ2-7, with 11 bases lining up with TRBD2. Sequenced material: tumor-infiltrating Tregs sorted from the breast tumor. The CDR3 DNA reads TGTGCCAGCAGCTCCCGGGACATGTACGGGCTAGCGGGAGGAAAACCCTACGAGCAGTACTTC. This codes for CASSSRDMYGLAGGKPYEQYF. Together with reference TRBV7-2 and TRBJ2-7, the CDR3 gives the full variable domain: GAGVSQSPSNKVTEKGKDVELRCDPISGHTALYWYRQSLGQGLEFLIYFQGNSAPDKSGLPSDRFSAERTGGSVSTLTIQRTQQEDSAVYLCASSSRDMYGLAGGKPYEQYFGPGTRLTVT.